The 23 T cell receptor beta chains below all came from one sample that was sequenced in a study of somatic mutations in cytotoxic T cells in rheumatoid arthritis. Produced via immunoSEQ multiplex PCR; TCRdb's table is partial and in-frame only. The repertoire has about 5,000 clones, around 78% of them found once; the top ten carry approximately 71%. The sample in question was CD8+ T cells sorted from blood, obtained at a follow-up visit. The origin of the receptors is a man between 35 and 55 years old with rheumatoid arthritis.

The V and J genes are TRBV6-6 and TRBJ1-3; D perhaps matches TRBD1 (6 bases). Germline V gene sequence: CDR1 MNHNY, CDR2 SVGAGI (reference sequence). The germline V and J ends were trimmed by 0 bases and 2 bases, with 11 bases remaining between them. This CDR3 spans 16 amino acids. DNA of the CDR3: TGTGCCAGCAGTTACTCAAGGGGGAGCCCTGGAAACACCATATATTTT. It specifies CASSYSRGSPGNTIYF.

The genes are TRBV9 and TRBJ1-1; no definite D call. V dropped 3 bases and J dropped 1 base, with 13 bases sitting between them. The CDR3 has 15 amino acids. Germline CDR1 and CDR2: SGDLS and YYNGEE. The CDR3: CASSARQGSNTEAFF. DNA of the CDR3: TGTGCCAGCAGCGCCCGACAAGGATCGAACACTGAAGCTTTCTTT.

The chain combines TRBV19 with TRBJ1-1; the D gene is possibly TRBD1 (6 bases). The CDR3 covers 15 residues. CDR1 is LNHDA and CDR2 is SQIVND in the germline V gene (reference sequence). Trimming removed 4 bases from V and 4 bases from J, with 16 bases in between. CDR3 sequence: CASSNRVWPSTEAFF. The CDR3 region has the DNA TGTGCCAGTAGTAACAGGGTTTGGCCGAGCACTGAAGCTTTCTTT.

The chain joins TRBV10-3 to TRBJ2-1; weak D call: TRBD1 (6 bases). V was shortened by 4 bases and J by 5 bases, with 9 bases between the two germline ends. The V gene's germline CDR1 is ENHRY and CDR2 SYGVKD. The CDR3 is 13 amino acids. In DNA, the CDR3 is TGTGCCATCAGTGTGCCAGGGGACAATGAGCAGTTCTTC. The encoded protein is CAISVPGDNEQFF.

The gene calls are TRBV6-6 and TRBJ1-1; TRBD1 aligns across 7 bases. The CDR3 sequence is 15 residues long. Germline V gives CDR1 MNHNY, CDR2 SVGAGI (reference sequence). J gave up 6 bases and V 2 bases, and 9 bases lay outside the gene matches. CDR3 amino acids: CASSYRGLGGPEAFF. For the CDR3, the DNA is TGTGCCAGCAGTTACAGGGGGCTCGGGGGTCCTGAAGCTTTCTTT.

The V call is TRBV6-5, the J call TRBJ1-1, with a weak D call TRBD1 (5 bases). The CDR3 length is 15 residues. With 2 bases removed from V and 0 bases from J, the gap between germline ends came to 10 bases. Germline assignment: CDR1 MNHEY and CDR2 SVGAGI. The CDR3 coding sequence is TGTGCCAGCAGTTACGGGGCCCCTATGAACACTGAAGCTTTCTTT. This codes for CASSYGAPMNTEAFF.

This clone was recorded a few times. The chain links TRBV7-8 to TRBJ2-7; possible D gene TRBD1, 7 bases. The CDR3 runs 14 residues. Trimming stripped 5 bases from V and 2 bases from J, with 13 bases between. Per the germline V gene, CDR1 is SGHVS and CDR2 is FQNEAQ. CDR3 sequence: CASSLRRGAYEQYF. The DNA of the CDR3 is TGTGCCAGCAGCCTGCGCAGGGGGGCCTACGAGCAGTACTTC. Full variable domain (remainder filled in from reference TRBV7-8 and TRBJ2-7): GAGVSQSPRYKVAKRGQDVALRCDPISGHVSLFWYQQALGQGPEFLTYFQNEAQLDKSGLPSDRFFAERPEGSVSTLKIQRTQQEDSAVYLCASSLRRGAYEQYFGPGTRLTVT.

The CDR3 bases are TGTGCCAGCAGTCAGGGGGCATATCTAAGCGACGAGCAGTACTTC. Residues: CASSQGAYLSDEQYF. This sequence joins TRBV6-5 and TRBJ2-7; 8 bases are shared with TRBD1. The CDR3 covers 15 residues. Germline-derived CDR1 and CDR2 are MNHEY and SVGAGI. V gave up 5 bases and J gave up 5 bases; unmatched junction bases: 11.

The chain is built from TRBV5-4 and TRBJ2-6, with D unresolved. Trimming took off 4 bases at V and 0 bases at J, with 8 bases between the two ends. The V gene's germline CDR1 is SGHNT and CDR2 YYREEE (reference sequence). CDR3 size: 15 residues. In DNA, the CDR3 is TGTGCCAGCAGCCGCCAGATCTCTGGGGCCAACGTCCTGACTTTC. This gives the protein CASSRQISGANVLTF.

CDR3 residues: CASGTEETQYF. The CDR3 DNA reads as TGTGCCAGCGGGACCGAAGAGACCCAGTACTTC. The chain is built from TRBV19 and TRBJ2-5; tentatively, D is TRBD1 or TRBD2 (5 bases each). Per the germline V gene, CDR1 is LNHDA and CDR2 is SQIVND (reference sequence). V was trimmed by 9 bases and J by 3 bases, leaving 8 bases between them. The CDR3 is made up of 11 amino acids.

The sample holds one count of this clone. The chain recombines TRBV2 with TRBJ1-4, with D tentatively TRBD1 (5 bases). V was shortened by 4 bases and J by 8 bases, with 17 bases between the two germline ends. The germline gives CDR1 SNHLY, CDR2 FYNNEI. The CDR3 loop spans 15 amino acids. CDR3 region: CASSGGRGRREKLFF. The CDR3 coding sequence is TGTGCCAGCAGTGGCGGTCGGGGGAGGCGGGAAAAACTGTTTTTT. Together with reference TRBV2 and TRBJ1-4, the CDR3 gives the full variable domain: EPEVTQTPSHQVTQMGQEVILRCVPISNHLYFYWYRQILGQKVEFLVSFYNNEISEKSEIFDDQFSVERPDGSNFTLKIRSTKLEDSAMYFCASSGGRGRREKLFFGSGTQLSVL.

The chain links TRBV9 to TRBJ2-5, with a tentative D call TRBD2 (5 bases). Germline V gene data show CDR1 as SGDLS and CDR2 as YYNGEE. CDR3 length equals 13 residues. Trimming took off 6 bases at V and 3 bases at J, with 12 bases between the two ends. The CDR3, as DNA: TGTGCCAGCACCGGAGGTTCGGAAGAGACCCAGTACTTC. Its translation: CASTGGSEETQYF.

This chain links TRBV7-6 with TRBJ2-1; 9 positions match TRBD2. Per germline, CDR1 SGHVS and CDR2 FNYEAQ. Losses at the gene ends were 5 bases for V and 9 bases for J; bases not matched to a gene: 8. This CDR3 spans 14 amino acids. CDR3 nucleotide sequence: TGTGCCAGCAGCGTTAGCGGGAGAGGTTTTGAGCAGTTCTTC. Its translation is CASSVSGRGFEQFF.

Within the sample, this clone is medium-sized. The gene calls are TRBV28 and TRBJ2-7; 7 positions agree with TRBD1. The CDR3 sequence is 17 residues long. The germline CDR1 and CDR2 sequences are MDHEN and SYDVKM. Trimming at V came to 5 bases and at J to 1 base, leaving 14 bases not matched to a gene. CDR3 protein: CASSPGTAENTSYEQYF. CDR3 coding DNA: TGTGCCAGCAGTCCAGGGACAGCAGAGAACACTTCCTACGAGCAGTACTTC.

This clone is labeled as large (0.1 to 1%). The CDR3 coding sequence is TGCGCCAGCAGCCAAGGACTCGACTCCTACGAGCAGTACTTC. Its translation: CASSQGLDSYEQYF. V gene TRBV4-3 combines with J gene TRBJ2-7; D call uncertain. The CDR3 loop spans 14 amino acids. The V end lost 1 base, the J end lost 0 bases, and 7 bases lay between the germline ends. CDR1 is LGHNA and CDR2 is YSLEER in the germline V gene.

This clone is a singleton in its sample. The same CDR3 is also encoded by other DNA sequences in this sample. The chain has TRBV27 and TRBJ1-5; D perhaps matches TRBD1 (6 bases). V was clipped by 6 bases and J by 6 bases, with 9 bases between them. Germline CDR1 MNHEY, CDR2 SMNVEV (reference sequence). The length of the CDR3 is 12 residues. The CDR3 DNA follows: TGTGCCAGCAGCCTACAGGGTCAGCCCCAGCATTTT. It codes for CASSLQGQPQHF.

The V and J genes are TRBV21-1 and TRBJ1-1. TRBV21-1 is deemed a pseudogene. The CDR3 runs 14 residues. CDR3 residues: CASSKAGDLTEAFF. CDR3 sequence (DNA): TGTGCCAGCAGCAAAGCTGGGGACCTCACTGAAGCTTTCTTT.

The rearrangement joins TRBV9 to TRBJ1-3, with D perhaps matching TRBD1 (5 bases). The CDR3 is made up of 19 amino acids. V lost 3 bases and J lost 3, with 25 bases in between. Germline V CDR1 and CDR2: SGDLS, YYNGEE. The DNA for the CDR3 is TGTGCCAGCAGCGCGAACGATGGCCCTAGGGGAGGGTATGGAAACACCATATATTTT. This codes for CASSANDGPRGGYGNTIYF.

The chain couples TRBV5-5 to TRBJ1-5; D may be TRBD1 (6 bases). Between the trimmed V and J ends, which lost 5 bases and 0 bases, there was a span of 12 bases. This CDR3 comprises 15 residues. Germline V gene data show CDR1 as SGHKS and CDR2 as YYEKEE (reference sequence). The chain's CDR3 is CASSPGTFSNQPQHF. In DNA form, the CDR3 reads TGTGCCAGCAGTCCGGGGACATTTAGCAATCAGCCCCAGCATTTT.

The chain combines TRBV20-1 with TRBJ2-3, with D uncertain. Trimming removed 7 bases at V and 9 bases at J, with 11 bases between. The CDR3 is 10 residues long. Germline CDR1 reads DFQATT; CDR2 reads SNEGSKA (reference sequence). DNA of the CDR3: TGCAGTGTCGGCCTCGGCACGCAGTATTTT. Its protein product is CSVGLGTQYF.

The chain combines TRBV7-9 with TRBJ2-7; D ambiguous. The germline gives CDR1 SEHNR, CDR2 FQNEAQ (reference sequence). This CDR3 has 14 residues. V lost 6 bases, J lost 2 bases, and 14 bases lay in between. The CDR3 region is CASSQASEAYEQYF. CDR3 bases: TGTGCCAGCAGTCAGGCCAGCGAGGCCTACGAGCAGTACTTC.

V and J are TRBV30 and TRBJ2-7; 10 positions agree with TRBD2. Trimming at V came to 8 bases and at J to 3 bases, leaving 10 bases not matched to a gene. The CDR3 runs 14 residues. The germline V gene has CDR1 GTSNPN and CDR2 SVGIG (reference sequence). The CDR3 sequence is CALTGLADYYEQYF. CDR3 nucleotides: TGTGCCCTGACCGGACTAGCGGATTACTACGAGCAGTACTTC.

The chain couples TRBV29-1 to TRBJ2-5; D call uncertain. The J call could be wrong; TRBJ2-7 is a better fit for the DNA end. The germline V gene encodes CDR1 SQVTM and CDR2 ANQGSEA. The CDR3 extends over 13 amino acids. The CDR3 reads CSVEDQTTYEQYF. The CDR3 DNA reads TGCAGCGTTGAAGATCAAACAACCTACGAGCAGTACTTC.